This TCR beta chain was profiled in a study of human T cells and chemical hapten exposure. For the study at large: Small volume differences among pooled libraries mainly caused per-sample TCR yield variation.

Extraction yielded total RNA from whole blood (unfractionated). This clonotype appeared many times. Its target is not known. Overall study results and limits: The study found that DPC sensitization did not change TCRs above 1 in 1000 frequency.

As the library was built, unique molecular identifiers were attached to individual cDNA molecules. As processed by the authors: Sequenced samples showed a median of approximately 96,000 TCRs each, with counts running from roughly 23,000 to 700,000. One entry per CDR3 protein results from TCRdb running MiXCR on the 5' RACE reads. TCRdb, not the authors, supplied the V and J calls. The sample lists about 81,000 distinct CDR3 sequences, roughly 8.4% occurring once. Trimming shortened V by 4 bases and J by 2 bases, and 8 bases separated the two germline ends. This CDR3 spans 14 amino acids. Germline CDR1 and CDR2: SNHLY and FYNNEI.

The rearrangement links TRBV2 to TRBJ2-2; D gene unclear. The TCR comes from a male donor in good health. The CDR3 sequence: CASSVTTNTGELFF. Here the CDR3 DNA reads TGTGCCAGCAGTGTAACAACCAACACCGGGGAGCTGTTTTTT.